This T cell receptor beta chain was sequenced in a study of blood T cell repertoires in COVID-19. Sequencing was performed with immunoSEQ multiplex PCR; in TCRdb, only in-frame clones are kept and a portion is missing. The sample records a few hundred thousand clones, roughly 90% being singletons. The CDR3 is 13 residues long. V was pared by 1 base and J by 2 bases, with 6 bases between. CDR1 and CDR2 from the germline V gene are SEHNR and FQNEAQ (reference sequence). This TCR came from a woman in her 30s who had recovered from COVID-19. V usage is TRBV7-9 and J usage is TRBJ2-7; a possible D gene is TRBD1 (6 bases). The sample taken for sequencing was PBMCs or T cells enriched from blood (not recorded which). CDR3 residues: CASSLGDTYEQYF. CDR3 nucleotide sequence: TGTGCCAGCAGCTTAGGGGACACCTACGAGCAGTACTTC.